These 18 T cell receptor beta chains came from one sample sequenced in a study of blood T cell repertoires in COVID-19. The assay was immunoSEQ multiplex PCR, and TCRdb's table has in-frame clones only and misses some. The top ten clones hold around 0.91% of a sample with 300,000 to 500,000 clones, 70% to 90% of them seen once. The specimen sequenced was PBMCs or T cells enriched from blood (not recorded which). The receptors derive from a woman aged 25 to 45 with acute COVID-19.

This chain links TRBV7-2 with TRBJ2-1, with 8 bases that match TRBD2. Unmatched junction bases numbered 4, after V lost 1 base and J lost 5 bases. This CDR3 comprises 15 residues. Per germline, CDR1 SGHTA and CDR2 FQGNSA. CDR3 sequence reads: CASSLGRGAHNEQFF. In DNA, the CDR3 is TGTGCCAGCAGCTTAGGGCGGGGGGCACACAATGAGCAGTTCTTC.

J is TRBJ1-2 and V is TRBV9; 9 bases match TRBD1. V lost 4 bases to trimming and J lost 1 base; unmatched junction nucleotides: 11. Germline values: CDR1 SGDLS, CDR2 YYNGEE. This CDR3 has 17 residues. CDR3 coding DNA: TGTGCCAGCAGCCCACCCCGCCGGGACAGGGATAACTATGGCTACACCTTC. The encoded protein is CASSPPRRDRDNYGYTF.

V gene TRBV6-5 combines with J gene TRBJ2-2, with a tentative D call TRBD1 (5 bases). Germline V lookup: CDR1 MNHEY, CDR2 SVGAGI. The V and J ends lost 7 bases and 1 base respectively, with 13 bases between them. The CDR3 consists of 15 residues. The CDR3: CASISIDRNTGELFF. The CDR3 bases are TGTGCCAGCATTTCAATCGACAGGAACACCGGGGAGCTGTTTTTT.

The rearrangement uses TRBV19 and TRBJ2-7, with 7 nucleotides matching TRBD1. Trimming took 5 bases from V and 2 from J; bases not matched to a gene: 6. This CDR3 spans 14 amino acids. Germline lookup yields CDR1 LNHDA and CDR2 SQIVND (reference sequence). Written as DNA, the CDR3 is TGTGCCAGTAGTTTGACAGGGATTCCCTACGAGCAGTACTTC. Amino acid sequence: CASSLTGIPYEQYF.

This clone was seen a handful of times. The chain has TRBV5-1 and TRBJ1-5, with unresolved D. The CDR3 sequence is 15 residues long. V was cut by 0 bases and J by 6 bases, with 13 bases left in between. Germline V CDR1 and CDR2: SGHRS, YFSETQ. CDR3 amino acids: CASSLEGAGGQPQHF. The DNA for the CDR3 is TGCGCCAGCAGCTTGGAGGGTGCGGGCGGTCAGCCCCAGCATTTT.

The chain uses TRBV29-1 and TRBJ1-5; D might be TRBD1 (5 bases). Trimming stripped 7 bases from V and 2 bases from J, with 15 bases between. CDR1 and CDR2 (germline): SQVTM, ANQGSEA. This CDR3 is built from 14 residues. The CDR3 sequence: CSATFAGGNQPQHF. The CDR3 coding sequence is TGCAGCGCCACATTCGCGGGGGGCAATCAGCCCCAGCATTTT.

DNA of the CDR3: TGTGCCACCAGTGATTTGCGCAGGGACAGGGGCACCGGGGAGCTGTTTTTT. The encoded protein is CATSDLRRDRGTGELFF. The gene calls are TRBV24-1 and TRBJ2-2, with TRBD1 matching over 10 bases. Germline assignment: CDR1 KGHDR and CDR2 SFDVKD. The CDR3 is made up of 17 amino acids. Germline trimming cut 0 bases from V and 4 bases from J; bases unmatched to any gene: 4.

This clone was seen only a few times. The chain joins TRBV9 to TRBJ1-2; 8 bases match TRBD1. The germline gives CDR1 SGDLS, CDR2 YYNGEE. The CDR3 contains 13 residues. The ends lost 0 bases at V and 6 bases at J; junction bases unmatched: 1. For the CDR3, the DNA is TGTGCCAGCAGCGTAGTGGACAGGGATGGCTACACCTTC. This encodes CASSVVDRDGYTF.

In this sample, this clone turned up once. This sequence joins TRBV2 and TRBJ2-5; 7 nucleotides align to TRBD1. Germline CDR1 is SNHLY and CDR2 is FYNNEI. The CDR3 totals 13 residues. Trimming removed 5 bases from V and 3 bases from J; junction bases left unmatched: 3. The CDR3, as DNA: TGTGCCAGCAGTAGGACAGGAGAAGAGACCCAGTACTTC. Translated, it gives CASSRTGEETQYF.

The genes are TRBV27 and TRBJ2-2, with D perhaps TRBD2 (5 bases). Germline CDR1 reads MNHEY; CDR2 reads SMNVEV (reference sequence). Trimming removed 3 bases at V and 2 bases at J, with 13 bases between. The CDR3 sequence is 16 residues long. CDR3 in amino acids: CASSFTRRENTGELFF. CDR3 coding DNA: TGTGCCAGCAGTTTTACTCGACGGGAAAACACCGGGGAGCTGTTTTTT.

The genes are TRBV5-1 and TRBJ2-7; a weak D match, TRBD2 (7 bases). Germline values: CDR1 SGHRS, CDR2 YFSETQ. With 1 base removed from V and 2 bases from J, the gap between germline ends came to 13 bases. The CDR3 is made up of 15 amino acids. The CDR3 protein is CASSLQAGAAYEQYF. The CDR3 DNA reads TGCGCCAGCAGCTTGCAGGCGGGGGCCGCCTACGAGCAGTACTTC.

The V gene is TRBV6-4, the J gene TRBJ1-1, with D unresolved. The CDR3 extends over 9 amino acids. Germline V gene lookup returns CDR1 MRHNA and CDR2 SNTAGT. The CDR3 DNA follows: TGTGGGGCGGAGACTGAAGCTTTCTTT. Translated: CGAETEAFF.

The rearrangement joins TRBV29-1 to TRBJ2-1; D may be TRBD1 (6 bases). Germline V lookup: CDR1 SQVTM, CDR2 ANQGSEA. V lost 6 bases and J lost 0, with 6 bases in between. The CDR3 runs 12 residues. This CDR3 reads CSVGHSYNEQFF. CDR3 DNA sequence: TGCAGCGTGGGACACTCCTACAATGAGCAGTTCTTC.

This clone was observed a single time. The rearrangement joins TRBV9 to TRBJ2-5; tentative D call: TRBD2 (6 bases). Germline assignment: CDR1 SGDLS and CDR2 YYNGEE. The CDR3 covers 14 residues. V was cut by 4 bases and J by 5 bases, with 15 bases left in between. The CDR3 loop is CASSYGRGRETQYF. The CDR3 DNA reads as TGTGCCAGCAGCTATGGACGGGGGAGGGAGACCCAGTACTTC.

This clone showed up just once. This chain joins TRBV10-2 and TRBJ1-5; D unresolved. The CDR3 is 14 residues long. The V gene lost 3 bases and the J gene lost 1 base, with 7 bases spanning the gap. Germline V CDR1 and CDR2: WSHSY, SAAADI. CDR3 DNA sequence: TGCGCCAGCAGTGACCAGGCGAGCAATCAGCCCCAGCATTTT. Amino acids: CASSDQASNQPQHF.

The chain links TRBV19 to TRBJ1-6; TRBD1 matches at 11 bases. CDR1 LNHDA and CDR2 SQIVND come from the germline V gene (reference sequence). V dropped 0 bases and J dropped 9; count of bases not matched to a gene: 4. The CDR3 extends over 16 amino acids. CDR3 residues: CASSIETGTGGSPLHF. The CDR3 DNA reads as TGTGCCAGTAGTATAGAGACGGGGACAGGGGGTTCACCCCTCCACTTT.

The table lists this clone with a count of one. The rearrangement uses TRBV5-1 and TRBJ2-1; 8 bases align to TRBD2. V lost 4 bases, J lost 2 bases, and 8 bases stayed unmatched. This CDR3 comprises 16 residues. Per germline, CDR1 SGHRS and CDR2 YFSETQ. The CDR3 region is CASSAGGRGAYNEQFF. CDR3 sequence (DNA): TGCGCCAGCAGCGCCGGAGGGCGGGGGGCCTACAATGAGCAGTTCTTC.

The chain couples TRBV5-5 to TRBJ1-2, with D hard to call. V lost 0 bases, J lost 6 bases, and 6 bases lay in between. CDR1 and CDR2 (germline): SGHKS, YYEKEE (reference sequence). This CDR3 is 12 amino acids long. CDR3 nucleotide sequence: TGTGCCAGCAGCTTGGAGCGAAATGGCTACACCTTC. Its protein product is CASSLERNGYTF. Full variable domain (outside the CDR3, taken from reference TRBV5-5 and TRBJ1-2): DAGVTQSPTHLIKTRGQQVTLRCSPISGHKSVSWYQQVLGQGPQFIFQYYEKEERGRGNFPDRFSARQFPNYSSELNVNALLLGDSALYLCASSLERNGYTFGSGTRLTVV.